This T cell receptor (beta chain) was retrieved from a study of blood T cell repertoires in COVID-19. Study details: The origin of the acute and convalescent COVID-19 samples was the United States, Italy and Spain. The analysed material was cDNA or gDNA that came from T cells, B-cell-depleted T cells, or PBMCs.

Authors' methods: Researchers report that nucleated cell counts were estimated from reference gene primer amplification. Libraries were prepared by immunoSEQ multiplex PCR; TCRdb keeps only in-frame clonotypes and omits some of them. That table furnishes V, J and clone size, whereas the DNA furnished D and trimming. The data show 350,000 to 450,000 clones, with about 88% seen just once and less than 2% held by the top ten. CDR1 MDHEN and CDR2 SYDVKM come from the germline V gene. CDR3 length equals 13 residues. V shed 6 bases and J 5 bases; nucleotides not matched to a gene: 5. Patients at the Seattle site were enrolled during active infection and followed longitudinally.

The chain uses TRBV28 and TRBJ1-2, with 8 bases lining up with TRBD1. The sequence was collected from a woman between 40 and 50 years old with COVID-19, enrolled during active disease. Specimen: peripheral blood. CDR3 nucleotide sequence: TGTGCCAGCAGGACAGGGGTAGTTTATGGCTACACCTTC. As protein: CASRTGVVYGYTF.